This T cell receptor (beta chain) was found in a study of prognosis after radiotherapy for stage I lung cancer. Study-wide background: The tumor diagnosis was squamous cell carcinoma for 7 or 8 patients and adenocarcinoma for some twelve. Concurrent therapy was given to no patient receiving stereotactic body radiotherapy.

Points from the study as a whole: Median unique TCR clones dropped from roughly 10,000 to 7,000 after stereotactic body radiation therapy. Reportedly, the usage of TRBV and TRBJ genes was not the same in patients with and without metastases.

Per the germline V gene, CDR1 is DFQATT and CDR2 is SNEGSKA (reference sequence). V was pared by 4 bases and J by 10 bases, with 5 bases of the junction left unmatched. CDR3 size: 13 residues. TCR beta CDR3 amplification from genomic DNA was performed by two-round multiplex PCR. The authors ran first-round PCR with primers specific to each TRBV and TRBJ gene. Via MiXCR, TCRdb re-called the multiplex PCR reads, giving one row per CDR3 protein. The profile shows about 59,000 distinct CDR3 sequences, about 25% of them singletons. This clonotype has ten or more counts. Its antigen is undetermined. Material: PBMCs, obtained before or after stereotactic body radiation therapy (not recorded which). The chain carries TRBV20-1 and TRBJ1-6; 9 bases are shared with TRBD1. The source of this sequence is a donor aged 50 or older with non-small cell lung cancer. CDR3 in DNA: TGCAGTGCTATGGGGACAGGGATATCACCCCTCCACTTT. Amino acids: CSAMGTGISPLHF.